This record looks at one T cell receptor beta chain sequence and its context. The sample comes from a study of control samples from healthy donors and cancer patients. Assay: immunoSEQ multiplex PCR; the TCRdb copy retains only in-frame clones and omits some. The sample includes approximately 140,000 clones, 80% to 95% of them seen just once. The CDR3 totals 13 residues. Trimming took off 4 bases at V and 6 bases at J, with 13 bases between the two ends. The germline V gene encodes CDR1 SGHRS and CDR2 YFSETQ. Sequenced sample: blood. V and J are TRBV5-1 and TRBJ2-5, with D tentatively TRBD2 (5 bases). The receptor was derived from a man aged 30 to 39 in good health. This chain's CDR3 is CASSPDGVKTQYF. Written as DNA, the CDR3 is TGCGCCAGCAGCCCCGACGGGGTTAAGACCCAGTACTTC.